Sequencing of this T cell receptor beta chain was carried out in a study of shared clonotypes between healthy human individuals (dated by TCRdb to 2019 to 2021). Notes on the research overall: A few men and a couple of women, aged 18 to 49 years, made up the cohort. To estimate repertoire size and how much clonotypes are shared between individuals, the study performed deep sequencing of blood TCR repertoires from roughly five healthy adults. Per donor, leukapheresis produced somewhere between about 0.9 and 9.5 billion PBMCs. For each donor, CD4 naive and CD4 memory were each given three plates, CD8 naive was given two plates, and CD8 memory was given one plate. To increase sequencing depth and limit assay-specific biases, TCR repertoire library preparation and sequencing were carried out by different laboratories using diverse techniques. The paper as a whole reports these results and caveats: Sampling was restricted to blood, and TCR repertoires in tissues likely differ from the TCR repertoires found in blood. Compared with non-shared clonotypes, clonotypes shared by all four sorted-subset donors had higher generation probabilities. Pairwise subsampling indicated that sequencing depth was expected to affect the degree of clonotype sharing among donors. Because the study included only a small number of donors, the genetic and exposure-history diversity represented was limited. Naive subsets generally had larger estimated clonotype richness than memory subsets did. Across a few donors, around 5.4% of naive CD4, more than 3% of naive CD8, 2.3% of memory CD4, and about 0.44% of memory CD8 clonotypes were shared. Incomplete sequencing was indicated by rarefaction of sorted-subset datasets, despite the large sequencing depth.

Using the deep immunoSEQ assay, TCR CDR3 regions were amplified from genomic DNA by multiplex PCR. Genomic DNA extracted from each cell subset was distributed evenly over all wells of several immunoSEQ 96-well plates, and each plate served as one replicate. For sorted subsets, around 200 ng genomic DNA, equal to about 30,000 T cell genomes, was loaded into each replicate PCR. Purified libraries were measured with a Qubit 3.0 fluorometer, size-checked on a Bioanalyzer 2100, and measured again with the KAPA Library Quantification kit. Each immunoSEQ 96-well plate was sequenced on its own single-read 150-cycle Illumina NextSeq 550 flow cell. The paper's data handling went like this. The immunoSEQ output contained only junctional sequences without quality scores, so filtering could not match that applied to full-length reads. Sequences were annotated with PyIR, a Python wrapper for IgBLAST v1.9, using IMGT germline references to assign V/J genes and CDR3. Reads were filtered out if the reads had weak V/J assignments (E-value above 1e-6), no CDR3, stop codons, out-of-frame junctions, or ambiguous translated residues. V3J clonotypes were defined by identical inferred V gene, J gene, and CDR3 amino acid sequence. Percentage overlap between repertoires was computed as shared unique clonotypes divided by the size of the smaller repertoire. Three approaches were used to assess repertoire richness: RTK rarefaction, the Chao1 estimator, and Recon v2.1 estimates of unobserved clonotypes. Generation probabilities were computed with OLGA for all TCRbeta clonotypes obtained by the gDNA method from a few donors. Not all clones reach the TCRdb copy of this immuneACCESS table, which keeps in-frame sequences only. Checked studies attribute under half of the gap to unresolved V genes and leave the rest unexplained. V, J and clone size reflect that table, while D and trimming were determined from the DNA. The table for this sample lists about 110,000 clones; around 68% of them were counted only once. The ten largest clones add up to almost 25% of the sample.

The donors were healthy, HIV-negative adults with no recently reported acute infections or vaccinations. All donors were Caucasian adults living in Nashville, Tennessee, USA. CD8 memory samples consisted of magnetically selected CD45RO+ cells combined with CCR7-negative CD45RA+ effector memory (TemRA) cells. Blood was collected by leukapheresis, and PBMCs were isolated by Ficoll-Histopaque density gradient centrifugation and then cryopreserved in liquid nitrogen vapor phase. Purity and quantity of every magnetically sorted T cell population were checked by analytical flow cytometry. Each sorted fraction had its genomic DNA isolated and then quantified by UV absorbance on a Nanodrop 2000c. This clone was seen many times. Its cognate antigen has yet to be identified. No base quality values were provided; no much bigger clone lies one nucleotide off. The CDR3 runs 14 amino acids, cysteine and phenylalanine included. The sequence is cut down to CDR3 DNA, 42 bases in frame from base 1. A distance of 13 bases separates the germline ends of V and J, which lose 5 bases and 3 bases respectively. The germline V gene sets CDR1 to MGHRA and CDR2 to YSYEKL.

This TCR was recovered from a woman aged 30 to 39 in good health. The rearrangement combines TRBV4-1 with TRBJ1-1; TRBD1 is a possible D gene, resting on 6 matching bases. Source material: memory CD8+ T cells sorted from blood. The cell subset or site label, read with the paper, signifies: CD45RO+ cells pooled with CCR7-negative TemRA cells. The nucleotide sequence reads as follows: TGCGCCAGCAGCTACGGGGGCGTGGACACTGAAGCTTTCTTT. Its protein reads: CASSYGGVDTEAFF.